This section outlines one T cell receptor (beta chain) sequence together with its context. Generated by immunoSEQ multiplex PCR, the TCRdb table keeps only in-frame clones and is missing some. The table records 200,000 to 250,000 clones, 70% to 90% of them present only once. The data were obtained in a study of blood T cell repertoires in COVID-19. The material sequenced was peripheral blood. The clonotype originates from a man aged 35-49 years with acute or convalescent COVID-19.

The CDR3 protein is CASSQGGGGETQYF. For the CDR3, the DNA is TGCGCCAGCAGCCAAGGAGGGGGAGGGGAGACCCAGTACTTC. The chain employs TRBV4-1 and TRBJ2-5, with D maybe TRBD2 (7 bases). The CDR3 runs to 14 residues. V shed 1 base and J shed 5 bases, with 11 bases lying between them. Looked up from germline, CDR1 is MGHRA and CDR2 is YSYEKL.